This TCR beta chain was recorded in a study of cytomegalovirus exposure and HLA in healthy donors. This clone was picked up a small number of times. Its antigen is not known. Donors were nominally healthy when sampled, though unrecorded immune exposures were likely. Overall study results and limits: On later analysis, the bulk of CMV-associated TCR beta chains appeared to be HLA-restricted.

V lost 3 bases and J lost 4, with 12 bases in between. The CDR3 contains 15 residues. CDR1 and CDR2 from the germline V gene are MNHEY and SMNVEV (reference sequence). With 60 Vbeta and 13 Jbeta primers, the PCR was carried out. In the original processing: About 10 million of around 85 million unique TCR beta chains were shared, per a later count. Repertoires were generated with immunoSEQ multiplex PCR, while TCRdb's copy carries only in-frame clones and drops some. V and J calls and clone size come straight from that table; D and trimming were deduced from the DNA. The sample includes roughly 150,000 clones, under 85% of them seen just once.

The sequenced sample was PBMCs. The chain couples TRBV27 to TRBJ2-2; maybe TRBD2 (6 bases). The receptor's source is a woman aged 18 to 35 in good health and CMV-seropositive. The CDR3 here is CASSFGGAGTGELFF. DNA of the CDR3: TGTGCCAGCAGTTTCGGGGGAGCGGGCACCGGGGAGCTGTTTTTT.